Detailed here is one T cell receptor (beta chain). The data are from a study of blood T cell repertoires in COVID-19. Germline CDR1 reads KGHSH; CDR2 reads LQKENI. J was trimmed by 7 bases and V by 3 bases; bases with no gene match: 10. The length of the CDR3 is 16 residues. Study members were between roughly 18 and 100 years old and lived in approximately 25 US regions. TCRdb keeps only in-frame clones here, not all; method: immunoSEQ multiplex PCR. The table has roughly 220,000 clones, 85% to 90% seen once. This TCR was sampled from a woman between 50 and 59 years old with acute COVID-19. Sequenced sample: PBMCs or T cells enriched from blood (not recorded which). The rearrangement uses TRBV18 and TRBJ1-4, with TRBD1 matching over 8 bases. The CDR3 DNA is TGTGCCAGCTCACCCCCCGGCAGGGGGCTAGGTGAAAAACTGTTTTTT. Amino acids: CASSPPGRGLGEKLFF.